The T cell receptor beta chain under discussion was sequenced for a study of shared clonotypes between healthy human individuals. The length of the CDR3 is 15 residues. V lost 4 bases and J lost 3; bases outside the gene matches: 3. Germline lookup yields CDR1 MNHEY and CDR2 SMNVEV (reference sequence). Naive-designated CD8 cells lacked CD45RO, were positively enriched for CCR7, and omitted terminally differentiated effector memory CD45RA+ cells. Measured with immunoSEQ multiplex PCR; TCRdb has only the in-frame clones, and not every one. In the table there are millions of clones, 85% to 95% of which are singletons.

The receptor was derived from a man in his late teens or twenties in good health. V usage is TRBV27 and J usage is TRBJ2-1; 10 bases line up with TRBD2. Source material: naive CD8+ T cells sorted from blood. This CDR3 is CASSSGLAFYNEQFF. DNA for the CDR3: TGTGCCAGCAGTTCGGGACTAGCGTTCTACAATGAGCAGTTCTTC.